The present T cell receptor (beta chain) was sequenced within a study of blood T cell repertoires in COVID-19. This table comes from immunoSEQ multiplex PCR, and its TCRdb copy is limited to in-frame clones, with some not included. The sample carries about 210,000 clones, over 75% recorded once. Trimming took 3 bases from V and 6 from J; bases not matched to a gene: 8. CDR3 size: 16 residues. Germline V lookup: CDR1 SGHVS, CDR2 FQNEAQ. This receptor was taken from a human donor in a cohort sampled during active COVID-19. The chain employs TRBV7-8 and TRBJ1-6; 7 nucleotides agree with TRBD1. The specimen was peripheral blood. The CDR3 DNA sequence: TGTGCCAGCAGCTTTGCGGGACAGACGGTTAATTCACCCCTCCACTTT. It yields the protein CASSFAGQTVNSPLHF.